Listed below are T cell receptor beta chains from one sample, sequenced in a study of early T cells in non-severe SARS-CoV-2 infection. TCRdb passed the 5' RACE reads through MiXCR, listing each CDR3 protein once. The sample lists tens of thousands of distinct CDR3 sequences; more than 13% were seen once. Sequenced sample: whole blood. The receptors shown here come from an adult who was a healthcare worker with PCR-confirmed SARS-CoV-2 infection or an uninfected control (not recorded which). Each CDR3 is given with its conserved first and last residue. The order of the fields is D gene, J gene, V gene, clone size, CDR3 protein, CDR3 DNA. The D gene is left open where the match is weak. Expanded clones get a size class; other rows say once, few or many, or leave the size out.

D gene: TRBD1; J gene: TRBJ2-2; V gene: TRBV9; clone size: .; CDR3 protein: CASSVGPGTGAGELFF; CDR3 DNA: TGTGCCAGCAGCGTAGGTCCCGGGACAGGGGCCGGGGAGCTGTTTTTT
D gene: TRBD1; J gene: TRBJ2-5; V gene: TRBV2; clone size: .; CDR3 protein: CASSEEGQGPSLGAQYF; CDR3 DNA: TGTGCCAGCAGTGAAGAAGGACAGGGTCCGAGTTTGGGGGCCCAGTACTTC
D gene: .; J gene: TRBJ2-1; V gene: TRBV5-1; clone size: .; CDR3 protein: CASSPDQPGDEQFF; CDR3 DNA: TGCGCCAGCAGCCCCGATCAACCTGGGGATGAGCAGTTCTTC
D gene: TRBD2; J gene: TRBJ2-3; V gene: TRBV2; clone size: few; CDR3 protein: CASSELAASTDTQYF; CDR3 DNA: TGTGCCAGCAGTGAACTAGCGGCTAGCACAGATACGCAGTATTTT
D gene: .; J gene: TRBJ2-7; V gene: TRBV6-6; clone size: .; CDR3 protein: CASSDQGLPYEQYF; CDR3 DNA: TGTGCCAGCAGTGACCAGGGTCTCCCCTACGAGCAGTACTTC
D gene: TRBD2; J gene: TRBJ2-7; V gene: TRBV29-1; clone size: many; CDR3 protein: CSVVTSGSYEQYF; CDR3 DNA: TGCAGCGTTGTAACTAGCGGGAGTTACGAGCAGTACTTC
D gene: .; J gene: TRBJ1-1; V gene: TRBV18; clone size: few; CDR3 protein: CASSPQDGLMNTEAFF; CDR3 DNA: TGTGCCAGCTCTCCCCAGGACGGATTAATGAACACTGAAGCTTTCTTT
D gene: .; J gene: TRBJ2-3; V gene: TRBV5-1; clone size: few; CDR3 protein: CASSFSPTSTDTQYF; CDR3 DNA: TGCGCCAGCAGCTTTTCGCCTACTAGCACAGATACGCAGTATTTT
D gene: .; J gene: TRBJ2-3; V gene: TRBV7-6; clone size: .; CDR3 protein: CASSLARRRGVRADTQYF; CDR3 DNA: TGTGCCAGCAGCTTAGCGCGGAGGAGGGGGGTTCGGGCAGATACGCAGTATTTT
D gene: .; J gene: TRBJ2-7; V gene: TRBV3-1; clone size: many; CDR3 protein: CASSLIGEQYF; CDR3 DNA: TGTGCCAGCAGCCTGATAGGTGAGCAGTACTTC
D gene: .; J gene: TRBJ2-7; V gene: TRBV5-1; clone size: few; CDR3 protein: CASSGAPSGEEQYF; CDR3 DNA: TGCGCCAGCAGCGGAGCTCCGTCAGGGGAGGAGCAGTACTTC
D gene: .; J gene: TRBJ2-7; V gene: TRBV5-1; clone size: few; CDR3 protein: CASSFRGEQYF; CDR3 DNA: TGCGCCAGCAGCTTTCGGGGCGAGCAGTACTTC
D gene: TRBD1; J gene: TRBJ2-7; V gene: TRBV11-2; clone size: few; CDR3 protein: CASSLRLGTGGYEQYF; CDR3 DNA: TGTGCCAGCAGCCTACGTCTAGGGACAGGGGGCTACGAGCAGTACTTC
D gene: .; J gene: TRBJ2-7; V gene: TRBV12-3/TRBV12-4; clone size: .; CDR3 protein: CASSWRTIGDEQYF; CDR3 DNA: TGTGCCAGCAGTTGGAGGACTATCGGCGACGAGCAGTACTTC
D gene: TRBD1; J gene: TRBJ1-1; V gene: TRBV7-6; clone size: many; CDR3 protein: CASSSTDRAPWMNTEAFF; CDR3 DNA: TGTGCCAGCAGCTCCACGGACAGGGCGCCTTGGATGAACACTGAAGCTTTCTTT
D gene: TRBD1; J gene: TRBJ1-4; V gene: TRBV18; clone size: few; CDR3 protein: CASSGTGTEKLFF; CDR3 DNA: TGTGCCAGCTCAGGGACAGGGACTGAAAAACTGTTTTTT
D gene: .; J gene: TRBJ1-3; V gene: TRBV11-2; clone size: many; CDR3 protein: CASSRPGEGSGNTIYF; CDR3 DNA: TGTGCCAGCAGCCGCCCGGGTGAAGGATCTGGAAACACCATATATTTT
D gene: TRBD1; J gene: TRBJ1-2; V gene: TRBV18; clone size: many; CDR3 protein: CASSPTSGGASYGYTF; CDR3 DNA: TGTGCCAGCTCACCAACATCAGGGGGCGCGAGCTATGGCTACACCTTC
D gene: .; J gene: TRBJ2-7; V gene: TRBV29-1; clone size: many; CDR3 protein: CSVEGRRYEQYF; CDR3 DNA: TGCAGCGTTGAGGGCAGGAGATACGAGCAGTACTTC
D gene: .; J gene: TRBJ2-7; V gene: TRBV5-8; clone size: .; CDR3 protein: CASRSQGSHEQYF; CDR3 DNA: TGTGCCAGCAGGTCGCAGGGGTCCCACGAGCAGTACTTC